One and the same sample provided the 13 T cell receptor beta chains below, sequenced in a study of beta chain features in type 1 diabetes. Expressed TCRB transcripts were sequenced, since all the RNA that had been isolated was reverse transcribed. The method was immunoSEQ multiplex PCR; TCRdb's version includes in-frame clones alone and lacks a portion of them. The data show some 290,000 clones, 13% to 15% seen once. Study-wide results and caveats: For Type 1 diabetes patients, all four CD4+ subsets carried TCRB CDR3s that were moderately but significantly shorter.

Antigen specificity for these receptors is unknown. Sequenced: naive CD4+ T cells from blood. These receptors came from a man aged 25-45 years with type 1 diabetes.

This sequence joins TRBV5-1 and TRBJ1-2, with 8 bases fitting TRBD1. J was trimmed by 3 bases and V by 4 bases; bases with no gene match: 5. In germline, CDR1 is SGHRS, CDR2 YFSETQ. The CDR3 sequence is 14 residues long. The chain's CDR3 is CASSPTGEDYGYTF. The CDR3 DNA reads TGCGCCAGCAGCCCGACAGGGGAGGACTATGGCTACACCTTC.

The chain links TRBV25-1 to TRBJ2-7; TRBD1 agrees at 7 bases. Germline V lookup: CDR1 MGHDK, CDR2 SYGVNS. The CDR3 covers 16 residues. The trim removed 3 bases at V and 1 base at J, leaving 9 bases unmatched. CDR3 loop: CASSDPGSTGSYEQYF. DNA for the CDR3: TGTGCCAGCAGTGATCCTGGTTCGACAGGGTCCTACGAGCAGTACTTC.

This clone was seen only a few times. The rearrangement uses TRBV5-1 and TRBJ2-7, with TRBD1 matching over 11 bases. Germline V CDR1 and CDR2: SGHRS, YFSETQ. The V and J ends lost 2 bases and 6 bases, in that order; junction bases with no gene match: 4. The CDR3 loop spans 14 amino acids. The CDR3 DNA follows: TGCGCCAGCAGCTTTCCGGGACAGGGGGTCGAGCAGTACTTC. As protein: CASSFPGQGVEQYF.

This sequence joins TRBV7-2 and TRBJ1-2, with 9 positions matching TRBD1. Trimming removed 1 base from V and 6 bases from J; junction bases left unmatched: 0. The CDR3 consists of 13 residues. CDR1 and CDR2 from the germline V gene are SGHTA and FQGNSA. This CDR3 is CASSLGTGDGYTF. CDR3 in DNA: TGTGCCAGCAGCTTAGGGACAGGGGATGGCTACACCTTC.

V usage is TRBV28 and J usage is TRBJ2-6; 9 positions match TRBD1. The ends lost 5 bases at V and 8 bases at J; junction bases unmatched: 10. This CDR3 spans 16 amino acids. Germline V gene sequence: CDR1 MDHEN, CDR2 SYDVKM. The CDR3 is CASSLQGAHKTNVLTF. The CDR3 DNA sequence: TGTGCCAGCAGTCTACAGGGGGCTCACAAAACCAACGTCCTGACTTTC.

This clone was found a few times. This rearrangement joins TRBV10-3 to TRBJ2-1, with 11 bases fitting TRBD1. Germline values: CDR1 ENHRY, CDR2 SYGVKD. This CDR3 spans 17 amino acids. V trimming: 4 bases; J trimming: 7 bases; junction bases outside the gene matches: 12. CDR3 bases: TGTGCCATCAGTGTAAATTTAGGGACAGGGGGAAGGAATGAGCAGTTCTTC. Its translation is CAISVNLGTGGRNEQFF.

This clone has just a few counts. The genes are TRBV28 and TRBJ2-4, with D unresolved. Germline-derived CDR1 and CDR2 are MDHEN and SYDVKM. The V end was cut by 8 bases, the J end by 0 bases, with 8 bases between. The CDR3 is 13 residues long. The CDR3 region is CASANLAKNIQYF. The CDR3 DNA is TGTGCCAGCGCGAATCTAGCCAAAAACATTCAGTACTTC.

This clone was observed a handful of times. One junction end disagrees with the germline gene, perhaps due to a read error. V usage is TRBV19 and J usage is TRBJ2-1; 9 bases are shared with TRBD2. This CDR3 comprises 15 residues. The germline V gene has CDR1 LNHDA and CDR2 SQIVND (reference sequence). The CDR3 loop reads CASNIAGAGAMGQFF. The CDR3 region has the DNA TGTGCCAGTAATATAGCGGGAGCCGGTGCCATGGGACAGTTCTTC. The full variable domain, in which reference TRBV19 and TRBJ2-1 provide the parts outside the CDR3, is DGGITQSPKYLFRKEGQNVTLSCEQNLNHDAMYWYRQDPGQGLRLIYYSQIVNDFQKGDIAEGYSVSREKKESFPLTVTSAQKNPTAFYLCASNIAGAGAMGQFFGPGTRLTVL.

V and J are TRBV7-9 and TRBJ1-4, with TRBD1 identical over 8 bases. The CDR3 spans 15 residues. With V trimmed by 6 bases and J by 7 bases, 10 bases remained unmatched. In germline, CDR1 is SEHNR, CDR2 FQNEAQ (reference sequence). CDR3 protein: CASSPGTGGSEKLFF. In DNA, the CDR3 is TGTGCCAGCAGTCCCGGGACAGGCGGGAGTGAAAAACTGTTTTTT.

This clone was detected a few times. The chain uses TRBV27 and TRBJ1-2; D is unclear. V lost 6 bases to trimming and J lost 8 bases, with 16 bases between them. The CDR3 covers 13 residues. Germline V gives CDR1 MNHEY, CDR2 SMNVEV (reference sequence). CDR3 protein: CASSPGMVGGYTF. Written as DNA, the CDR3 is TGTGCCAGCAGCCCCGGGATGGTGGGGGGCTACACCTTC.

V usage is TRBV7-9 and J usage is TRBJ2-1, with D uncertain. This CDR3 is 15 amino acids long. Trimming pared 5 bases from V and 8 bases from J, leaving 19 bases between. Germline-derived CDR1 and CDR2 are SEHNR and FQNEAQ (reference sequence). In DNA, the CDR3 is TGTGCCAGCAGCCAAGGTTCGGCCCCTAGGTATGAGCAGTTCTTC. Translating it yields CASSQGSAPRYEQFF.

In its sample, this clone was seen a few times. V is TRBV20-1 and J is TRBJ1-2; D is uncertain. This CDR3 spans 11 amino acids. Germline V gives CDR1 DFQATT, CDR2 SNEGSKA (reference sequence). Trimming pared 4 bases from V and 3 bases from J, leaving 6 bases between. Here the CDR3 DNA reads TGCAGTGCTAATGTCTACTATGGCTACACCTTC. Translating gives CSANVYYGYTF.

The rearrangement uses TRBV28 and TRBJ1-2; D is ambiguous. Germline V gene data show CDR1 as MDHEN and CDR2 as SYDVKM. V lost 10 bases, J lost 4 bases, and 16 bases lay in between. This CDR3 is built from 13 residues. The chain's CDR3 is CATLSTSTYGYTF. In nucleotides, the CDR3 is TGTGCCACCCTCTCTACTAGTACCTATGGCTACACCTTC.